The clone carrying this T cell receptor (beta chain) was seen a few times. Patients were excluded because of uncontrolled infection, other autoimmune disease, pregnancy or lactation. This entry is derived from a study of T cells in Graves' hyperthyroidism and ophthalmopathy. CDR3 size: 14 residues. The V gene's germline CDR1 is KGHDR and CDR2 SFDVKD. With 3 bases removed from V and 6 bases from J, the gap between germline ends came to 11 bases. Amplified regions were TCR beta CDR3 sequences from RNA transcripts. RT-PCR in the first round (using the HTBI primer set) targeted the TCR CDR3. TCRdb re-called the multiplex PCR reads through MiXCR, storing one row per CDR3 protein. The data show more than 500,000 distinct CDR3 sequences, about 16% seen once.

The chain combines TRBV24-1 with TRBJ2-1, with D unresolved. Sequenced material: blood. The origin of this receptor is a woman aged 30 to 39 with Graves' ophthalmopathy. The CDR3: CATSDPALGNEQFF. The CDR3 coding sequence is TGTGCCACCAGTGATCCAGCCCTCGGCAATGAGCAGTTCTTC.